This T cell receptor (beta chain) was profiled in a study of blood T cells in healthy people across ages. This CDR3 region has 15 residues. Alongside a J-beta primer mix, a sample-barcoded 5' primer served in a second PCR lasting about 6 to 12 cycles. TCRdb re-called the 5' RACE reads with MiXCR, one entry per CDR3 protein. Altogether 380,000 or so distinct CDR3 sequences are present, 45% to 65% being singletons, with the ten largest covering about 54%. Regarding this clonotype: Compared with germline, one end of the junction differs, possibly owing to a read error.

The sequenced sample consisted of blood. The chain combines TRBV12-3 or TRBV12-4 with TRBJ2-3, with 7 bases matching TRBD2. The sequence was collected from a man aged 55 to 70 in good health. The DNA of the CDR3 is TGTGCCAGCAGTCAAAGCGGGAAGACCACAGATATGCAGTATTTT. Protein sequence: CASSQSGKTTDMQYF.